One and the same sample provided the 20 T cell receptor beta chains below, sequenced in a study of cytomegalovirus exposure and HLA in healthy donors. A multiplex PCR was run with 60 Vbeta primers and 13 Jbeta primers. Profiled with immunoSEQ multiplex PCR; TCRdb holds only in-frame clones, not every one. The profile shows around 130,000 clones, around 70% of them singletons. The source material was PBMCs. The source of these receptors is a man in his thirties or forties in good health and CMV-seronegative.

The chain employs TRBV7-9 and TRBJ2-7; D is possibly TRBD1 (6 bases). CDR1 and CDR2 (germline): SEHNR, FQNEAQ (reference sequence). This CDR3 is built from 17 residues. V was shortened by 2 bases and J by 4 bases, with 21 bases between the two germline ends. CDR3 in DNA: TGTGCCAGCAGCTTACCCCCAACCGGGACATCCTATTACGAGCAGTACTTC. The encoded protein is CASSLPPTGTSYYEQYF.

The J gene is TRBJ1-1, the V gene TRBV9; 8 bases are a match to TRBD1. The CDR3 is made up of 13 amino acids. Per the germline V gene, CDR1 is SGDLS and CDR2 is YYNGEE. The junction had 2 bases not matched to a gene; V was cut back by 5 bases and J by 2 bases. The CDR3 reads CASRDRGNTEAFF. CDR3 sequence (DNA): TGTGCCAGCAGAGACAGGGGAAACACTGAAGCTTTCTTT.

The chain combines TRBV10-2 with TRBJ1-1; the match to TRBD1 covers 8 bases. The trim removed 7 bases at V and 4 bases at J, leaving 5 bases unmatched. This CDR3 is built from 13 residues. Per the germline V gene, CDR1 is WSHSY and CDR2 is SAAADI. Here the CDR3 reads CASTQGAATEAFF. The CDR3 DNA follows: TGCGCCAGCACGCAGGGGGCGGCCACTGAAGCTTTCTTT.

This clone was seen more than once but under ten times. This sample also contains other DNA sequences that code for the same CDR3. CDR3 loop: CASSLRGEQYF. The DNA for the CDR3 is TGTGCCAGCAGTTTAAGGGGCGAGCAGTACTTC. This sequence joins TRBV28 and TRBJ2-7; D is possibly TRBD1 (5 bases). Per germline, CDR1 MDHEN and CDR2 SYDVKM. V dropped 2 bases and J dropped 6 bases, with 5 bases sitting between them. The CDR3 length is 11 residues.

This chain links TRBV7-9 with TRBJ2-3, with 11 bases matching TRBD2. The CDR3 length is 16 residues. Germline CDR1 and CDR2: SEHNR and FQNEAQ (reference sequence). Trimming removed 5 bases from V and 5 bases from J; junction bases left unmatched: 9. The CDR3 DNA reads TGTGCCAGCAGCATAACCACTAGCGGGAGAGGAGATACGCAGTATTTT. It yields the protein CASSITTSGRGDTQYF.

The rearrangement uses TRBV4-1 and TRBJ1-1, with 10 bases fitting TRBD1. V shed 6 bases and J 6 bases; nucleotides not matched to a gene: 7. The CDR3 has 14 amino acids. Germline V lookup: CDR1 MGHRA, CDR2 YSYEKL. The CDR3 nucleotides read TGCGCCAGCAGGCCGACAGGGGGCTTAGCTGAAGCTTTCTTT. Amino acid sequence: CASRPTGGLAEAFF.

This clone has a handful of counts. CDR3 DNA sequence: TGTGCCAGCAGTTTATTCCCACAGGGGGTTGAAGCTTTCTTT. Protein sequence: CASSLFPQGVEAFF. The chain recombines TRBV27 with TRBJ1-1, with 8 bases that match TRBD1. V gave up 1 base and J gave up 7 bases; unmatched junction bases: 5. The V gene's germline CDR1 is MNHEY and CDR2 SMNVEV (reference sequence). CDR3 length: 14 amino acids.

The chain recombines TRBV15 with TRBJ2-5; D remains ambiguous. CDR3 length: 15 amino acids. The V end lost 0 bases, the J end lost 5 bases, and 13 bases lay between the germline ends. The V gene's germline CDR1 is LNHNV and CDR2 YYDKDF (reference sequence). CDR3 residues: CATSREPPSRETQYF. CDR3 DNA sequence: TGTGCCACCAGCAGAGAGCCCCCATCCCGGGAGACCCAGTACTTC.

CDR3 DNA sequence: TGTGCCAGCAGCTTATTCGGGACAGCCTTCTACGAGCAGTACTTC. This sequence encodes CASSLFGTAFYEQYF. The chain is built from TRBV11-2 and TRBJ2-7; 7 bases fit TRBD1. This CDR3 region has 15 residues. Per germline, CDR1 SGHAT and CDR2 FQNNGV. Trimming at V came to 2 bases and at J to 3 bases, leaving 7 bases not matched to a gene.

The rearrangement uses TRBV10-3 and TRBJ1-6, with 7 bases aligning to TRBD1. This CDR3 is built from 17 residues. V lost 3 bases and J lost 8; bases outside the gene matches: 13. Looked up from germline, CDR1 is ENHRY and CDR2 is SYGVKD. The CDR3 is CAISDKGQAKGYSPLHF. CDR3 DNA: TGTGCCATCAGTGATAAAGGACAGGCAAAGGGGTATTCACCCCTCCACTTT.

The chain links TRBV29-1 to TRBJ2-2; no clear D. This CDR3 contains 12 residues. Trimming removed 7 bases at V and 2 bases at J, with 8 bases between. Germline CDR1 reads SQVTM; CDR2 reads ANQGSEA. The CDR3 protein is CSGRRNTGELFF. The CDR3 DNA reads as TGCAGCGGTCGCAGAAACACCGGGGAGCTGTTTTTT.

V and J are TRBV27 and TRBJ2-1; 8 positions match TRBD2. Germline V CDR1 and CDR2: MNHEY, SMNVEV (reference sequence). V lost 0 bases to trimming and J lost 2 bases; unmatched junction nucleotides: 3. The CDR3 spans 16 residues. DNA for the CDR3: TGTGCCAGCAGTTTATCCCCGGGACTAGCCTACAATGAGCAGTTCTTC. As protein: CASSLSPGLAYNEQFF.

This clone has only a few counts. The conserved closing phenylalanine or tryptophan is absent in this CDR3, likely reflecting a read error. The genes are TRBV7-3 and TRBJ1-1; D not certain. V lost 0 bases and J lost 3, with 5 bases in between. CDR1 and CDR2 from the germline V gene are SGHTA and FQGTGA. The CDR3 sequence is 13 residues long. The DNA of the CDR3 is TGTGCCAGCAGCTTAACGGGCGACACTGAAGCTTTCGTT. It codes for CASSLTGDTEAFV.

CDR3 coding DNA: TGTGCCAGCAGCTTCTCAGACAATGAGCAGTTCTTC. It translates to CASSFSDNEQFF. The rearrangement links TRBV2 to TRBJ2-1; no firm D call. This CDR3 comprises 12 residues. Per the germline V gene, CDR1 is SNHLY and CDR2 is FYNNEI. Trimming left V 6 bases short and J 5 bases short, with 8 bases between.

This chain connects TRBV6-5 to TRBJ2-7, with D possibly matching TRBD1 (5 bases). Germline V gene lookup returns CDR1 MNHEY and CDR2 SVGAGI. This CDR3 contains 14 residues. Trimming cost V 8 bases and J 0 bases, with 14 bases left between them. This CDR3 reads CASSGPASSYEQYF. The CDR3 nucleotides read TGTGCCAGCTCAGGGCCCGCCAGCTCCTACGAGCAGTACTTC.

This clone came up once. The rearrangement links TRBV28 to TRBJ2-2, with TRBD1 matching 8 bases. This CDR3 contains 12 residues. Germline CDR1 and CDR2: MDHEN and SYDVKM. The CDR3: CGTGIETGELFF. For the CDR3, the DNA is TGTGGGACAGGGATAGAAACCGGGGAGCTGTTTTTT.

The chain is built from TRBV13 and TRBJ2-7; D is uncertain. Deletions cut 3 bases from V and 2 bases from J, with 11 bases between. CDR3 length equals 14 residues. CDR1 and CDR2 from the germline V gene are PRHDT and FYEKMQ (reference sequence). The CDR3 DNA sequence: TGTGCCAGCAGCTTTGAGGCCAGTACCTACGAGCAGTACTTC. Protein sequence: CASSFEASTYEQYF. The variable domain in full, completed from reference TRBV13 and TRBJ2-7, reads AAGVIQSPRHLIKEKRETATLKCYPIPRHDTVYWYQQGPGQDPQFLISFYEKMQSDKGSIPDRFSAQQFSDYHSELNMSSLELGDSALYFCASSFEASTYEQYFGPGTRLTVT.

This clone occurred a few times. The junction departs from the called germline gene at one end, perhaps through a read error. V and J are TRBV7-7 and TRBJ2-7; D possibly corresponds to TRBD1 (6 bases). This CDR3 has 13 residues. Germline values: CDR1 SSHAT, CDR2 FNYEAQ (reference sequence). CDR3 bases: TGTGCTAGCAGCTTATGGGACAATTACGAGCAGTACTTC. It translates to CASSLWDNYEQYF. The full variable domain, with the rest looked up from reference TRBV7-7 and TRBJ2-7, is GAGVSQSPRYKVTKRGQDVTLRCDPISSHATLYWYQQALGQGPEFLTYFNYEAQPDKSGLPSDRFSAERPEGSISTLTIQRTEQRDSAMYRCASSLWDNYEQYFGPGTRLTVT.

The genes are TRBV5-1 and TRBJ2-1; tentatively, D is TRBD2 (5 bases). Trimming stripped 1 base from V and 0 bases from J, with 8 bases between. Germline-derived CDR1 and CDR2 are SGHRS and YFSETQ. There are 15 residues in the CDR3. CDR3 loop: CASSLMGSSYNEQFF. CDR3 coding DNA: TGCGCCAGCAGCTTGATGGGGAGCTCCTACAATGAGCAGTTCTTC.

The chain combines TRBV6-6 with TRBJ2-5, with a possible D match to TRBD1 (5 bases). Trimming stripped 4 bases from V and 10 bases from J, with 13 bases between. The CDR3 is 12 amino acids. Germline V CDR1 and CDR2: MNHNY, SVGAGI (reference sequence). CDR3 loop: CASSFSEGVQYF. The DNA of the CDR3 is TGTGCCAGCAGTTTTTCGGAAGGGGTCCAGTACTTC.